Below are 32 T cell receptor beta chains sequenced from a single sample in a study of T cells in women clearing cervical HPV infection. Only in-frame clones appear in the TCRdb table, and some are missing; sequencing was by immunoSEQ multiplex PCR. Its table records some 30,000 clones. Source material: blood buffy coat. The receptors originated from a woman aged 18 to 75 with a cervical HPV16 infection that either progressed to CIN3+ or cleared (not recorded which).

To note about this clone: The missing CDR3 end, 3 residues past where the read stops, is filled in from the germline J gene. This rearrangement joins TRBV5-1 to TRBJ2-1; 12 bases are a match to TRBD1. From germline, CDR1 is SGHRS and CDR2 YFSETQ. V trimming: 0 bases; J trimming: 7 bases; junction bases outside the gene matches: 8. The CDR3 runs 17 residues. This CDR3 is CASSLETGTGGYNEQFF. The DNA read from the CDR3 is TGCGCCAGCAGCTTGGAAACCGGGACAGGGGGCTATAATGAG.

The CDR3 sequence is CASSPVSGGADTQYF. CDR3 DNA (partial): TGTGCCAGCTCACCAGTTAGCGGGGGCGCAGATACG. The chain links TRBV18 to TRBJ2-3; TRBD2 aligns across 9 bases. The read gets to within 3 residues of the CDR3 end, and the germline J gene fills in the rest. The V and J ends lost 2 bases and 4 bases, in that order; junction bases with no gene match: 4. Germline assignment: CDR1 KGHSH and CDR2 LQKENI. This CDR3 comprises 15 residues. Using reference TRBV18 and TRBJ2-3 for the parts outside the CDR3, the full variable domain is NAGVMQNPRHLVRRRGQEARLRCSPMKGHSHVYWYRQLPEEGLKFMVYLQKENIIDESGMPKERFSAEFPKEGPSILRIQQVVRGDSAAYFCASSPVSGGADTQYFGPGTRLTVL.

On this clone: The CDR3 end lies 3 residues beyond the end of the read and is filled in from the germline J gene. The chain employs TRBV20-1 and TRBJ1-2; D possibly corresponds to TRBD1 (6 bases). Between the trimmed V and J ends, which lost 0 bases and 5 bases, there was a span of 13 bases. This CDR3 region has 14 residues. Germline CDR1 reads DFQATT; CDR2 reads SNEGSKA (reference sequence). CDR3 sequence reads: CSARDPGEVYGYTF. The CDR3 DNA, read in part, is TGCAGTGCTAGAGATCCAGGGGAGGTTTATGGC.

On this clone itself: The read halts 3 residues ahead of the CDR3 end, with the missing end drawn from the germline J gene. This chain joins TRBV14 and TRBJ1-2; the match to TRBD1 covers 7 bases. Germline V lookup: CDR1 SGHDN, CDR2 FVKESK. V gave up 0 bases and J gave up 5 bases; unmatched junction bases: 12. There are 17 residues in the CDR3. Incomplete CDR3 DNA: TGTGCCAGCAGCCAAGAGGCCCCGGGACAGAAGCTTTATGGC. This encodes CASSQEAPGQKLYG. From start to end, the CDR3 is CASSQEAPGQKLYGYTF.

To note about this clone: The read is 3 residues too short to cover the CDR3 end, so that end is filled in from the germline J gene. J is TRBJ1-5 and V is TRBV6-1; TRBD1 matches at 7 bases. The V segment lost 2 bases and the J segment 1 base; nucleotides outside the gene matches: 11. The length of the CDR3 is 18 residues. The germline gives CDR1 MNHNS, CDR2 SASEGT. The CDR3 DNA, read in part, is TGTGCCAGCAGTGAACCGGGACAGTGGTCCGTGAGCAATCAGCCC. This codes for CASSEPGQWSVSNQP. The complete CDR3 reads CASSEPGQWSVSNQPQHF.

As concerns this clone: The CDR3 extends 3 residues past the end of the read, so its final part is completed from the germline J gene. The chain has TRBV2 and TRBJ2-7; 12 bases fit TRBD1. This CDR3 has 15 amino acids. J gave up 3 bases and V 4 bases, and 4 bases lay outside the gene matches. Germline V gives CDR1 SNHLY, CDR2 FYNNEI. Partial CDR3 DNA: TGTGCCAGCAGTGTGGGACAGGGGGCCCTCTACGAG. This translates into CASSVGQGALYE. The whole CDR3 reads CASSVGQGALYEQYF.

On this clone itself: The sequence runs out 3 residues before the end of the CDR3; the remainder is reconstructed from the germline J gene. The V gene is TRBV18, the J gene TRBJ2-3; 11 nucleotides line up with TRBD2. The germline CDR1 and CDR2 sequences are KGHSH and LQKENI. The CDR3 has 16 amino acids. The chain's CDR3 is CASSPPLAGEQETQYF. The CDR3 DNA, read in part, is TGTGCCAGCTCACCGCCACTAGCGGGAGAACAAGAGACG.

Notes on this clone: The CDR3 end is not reached by the read, which stops 3 residues before it; the germline J gene fills it in. This chain links TRBV5-4 with TRBJ2-3; 7 nucleotides align to TRBD2. The ends lost 3 bases at V and 4 bases at J; junction bases unmatched: 5. The CDR3 spans 14 residues. Germline V lookup: CDR1 SGHNT, CDR2 YYREEE (reference sequence). CDR3 bases read: TGTGCCAGCAGCTCGGGACTACTTGCAGATACG. Protein: CASSSGLLADT. In full, the CDR3 is CASSSGLLADTQYF. Based on the CDR3 plus reference TRBV5-4 and TRBJ2-3, the full variable domain is ETGVTQSPTHLIKTRGQQVTLRCSSQSGHNTVSWYQQALGQGPQFIFQYYREEENGRGNFPPRFSGLQFPNYSSELNVNALELDDSALYLCASSSGLLADTQYFGPGTRLTVL.

Regarding this clone: The CDR3 end lies 3 residues beyond the end of the read and is filled in from the germline J gene. The V gene is TRBV28, the J gene TRBJ2-3; possibly TRBD1 for D (6 bases). Germline loops: CDR1 MDHEN, CDR2 SYDVKM. Between the trimmed V and J ends, which lost 6 bases and 0 bases, there was a span of 10 bases. The CDR3 is 14 residues long. This CDR3 reads CASRLGQSTDTQYF. CDR3 bases read: TGTGCCAGCAGATTAGGACAGAGCACAGATACG.

A note on this clone: The CDR3 extends 3 residues past the end of the read, so its final part is completed from the germline J gene. This chain joins TRBV18 and TRBJ2-7; 9 positions match TRBD1. Germline assignment: CDR1 KGHSH and CDR2 LQKENI. V shed 0 bases, J shed 5 bases, and the junction held 5 bases outside the gene matches. The CDR3 consists of 15 residues. The CDR3 bases that were read are TGTGCCAGCTCACCACCCGGGACAGGGTCCCACGAG. Encoded protein: CASSPPGTGSHE. The full CDR3 sequence reads CASSPPGTGSHEQYF.

For this clone: The sequence runs out 3 residues before the end of the CDR3; the remainder is reconstructed from the germline J gene. The chain combines TRBV2 with TRBJ2-3; TRBD1 matches at 7 bases. This CDR3 has 15 amino acids. Germline V gene sequence: CDR1 SNHLY, CDR2 FYNNEI. This CDR3 reads CASSRDSRNNQPQYF. CDR3 bases read: TGTGCCAGCAGTAGGGACAGTAGAAACAATCAGCCG.

Note on this clone: With the read ending 3 residues before the CDR3 end, the germline J gene is used to fill in that end. The chain carries TRBV5-8 and TRBJ2-1, with unresolved D. The germline V gene has CDR1 SGHTS and CDR2 YDEGEE. Trimming took off 7 bases at V and 6 bases at J, with 8 bases between the two ends. The CDR3 extends over 11 amino acids. The part of the CDR3 DNA that was read is TGTGCCAGCGGTTTCGGCAATGAG. This gives the protein CASGFGNE. The entire CDR3 reads CASGFGNEQFF.

As regards this clone: The read falls 3 residues short of the CDR3 end, and the missing part is taken from the germline J gene. The V and J genes are TRBV19 and TRBJ1-1, with TRBD1 matching 8 bases. Germline CDR1 LNHDA, CDR2 SQIVND (reference sequence). This CDR3 has 15 residues. The junction had 6 bases not matched to a gene; V was cut back by 3 bases and J by 3 bases. This chain's CDR3 is CASSIQGARDTEAFF. CDR3 DNA (partial): TGTGCCAGTAGTATCCAGGGGGCTAGAGACACTGAA.

About this clone: The DNA ends 3 residues before the CDR3 does, and the rest of the CDR3 is filled in from the germline J gene. The rearrangement uses TRBV20-1 and TRBJ1-2; TRBD1 agrees at 7 bases. V gave up 6 bases and J gave up 3 bases; unmatched junction bases: 4. The CDR3 sequence is 12 residues long. The germline gives CDR1 DFQATT, CDR2 SNEGSKA (reference sequence). CDR3 protein: CSAPRGDYGYTF. The CDR3 DNA, read in part, is TGCAGTGCCCCCAGGGGGGACTATGGC.

Concerning this clone itself: Coverage ceases 3 residues before the CDR3 finishes, and the germline J gene fills in the end. This sequence joins TRBV7-2 and TRBJ1-4, with TRBD1 as a possible D gene (6 bases). Trimming removed 2 bases at V and 0 bases at J, with 7 bases between. Germline CDR1 reads SGHTA; CDR2 reads FQGNSA. The CDR3 sequence is 15 residues long. Partial CDR3 DNA: TGTGCCAGCAGCTTAAGGGGGACAACTAATGAAAAA. This translates into CASSLRGTTNEK. The whole CDR3 sequence reads CASSLRGTTNEKLFF. The whole variable domain, filled in from reference TRBV7-2 and TRBJ1-4, reads GAGVSQSPSNKVTEKGKDVELRCDPISGHTALYWYRQSLGQGLEFLIYFQGNSAPDKSGLPSDRFSAERTGGSVSTLTIQRTQQEDSAVYLCASSLRGTTNEKLFFGSGTQLSVL.

Details on this clone: The CDR3 end falls 3 residues outside the read, so it is completed with the germline J gene. This chain links TRBV7-2 with TRBJ1-5; 7 positions match TRBD1. Germline CDR1 and CDR2: SGHTA and FQGNSA. J was trimmed by 6 bases and V by 5 bases; bases with no gene match: 7. The CDR3 extends over 14 amino acids. CDR3 sequence: CASSPQGLGQPQHF. The covered CDR3 bases are TGTGCCAGCAGCCCACAGGGGCTAGGTCAGCCC. Based on the CDR3 plus reference TRBV7-2 and TRBJ1-5, the full variable domain is GAGVSQSPSNKVTEKGKDVELRCDPISGHTALYWYRQSLGQGLEFLIYFQGNSAPDKSGLPSDRFSAERTGGSVSTLTIQRTQQEDSAVYLCASSPQGLGQPQHFGDGTRLSIL.

About this clone itself: The DNA ends 3 residues before the CDR3 does, and the rest of the CDR3 is filled in from the germline J gene. J is TRBJ2-5 and V is TRBV2, with 8 bases matching TRBD1. Per germline, CDR1 SNHLY and CDR2 FYNNEI. V was clipped by 5 bases and J by 3 bases; unmatched bases: 8. The CDR3 covers 15 residues. Incomplete CDR3 DNA: TGTGCCAGCAGTAACATTGGACAGGGAGAAGAGACC. Its protein is CASSNIGQGEET. The entire CDR3 protein is CASSNIGQGEETQYF.

Notes on this clone: The junction does not match germline at one end; this may be a read error. The read terminates 3 residues ahead of where the CDR3 ends, so the germline J gene completes it. The chain recombines TRBV19 with TRBJ2-3; 9 nucleotides match TRBD1. The CDR3 spans 15 residues. The germline gives CDR1 LNHDA, CDR2 SQIVND (reference sequence). CDR3 sequence reads: CASSIRDRVAETQYF. The CDR3 bases that were read are TGTGCCAGTAGTATAAGGGACAGGGTCGCAGAGACG.

As regards this clone: The sequenced fragment ends 3 residues before the CDR3 boundary, so the rest is inferred from the germline J gene. The chain combines TRBV5-4 with TRBJ2-5, with a weak D call TRBD1 (6 bases). CDR3 size: 15 residues. CDR1 and CDR2 from the germline V gene are SGHNT and YYREEE (reference sequence). The V end was cut by 1 base, the J end by 5 bases, with 15 bases between. CDR3 DNA (partial): TGTGCCAGCAGCTTGCGGTCAGGGGAGTGGGAGACC. Translating it yields CASSLRSGEWET. The whole CDR3 sequence reads CASSLRSGEWETQYF.

A note on this clone: The observed sequence ends 3 residues before the CDR3 terminus, with the missing tail filled in from the germline J gene. This sequence joins TRBV5-4 and TRBJ2-2; 9 positions agree with TRBD1. The CDR3 covers 14 residues. Germline lookup yields CDR1 SGHNT and CDR2 YYREEE (reference sequence). CDR3 DNA (partial): TGTGCCAGCAGCCAGACAGGGGGTAATTCACCG. It specifies CASSQTGGNSP. The CDR3 in full is CASSQTGGNSPLFF.

As regards this clone: The read is 3 residues too short to cover the CDR3 end, so that end is filled in from the germline J gene. The V call is TRBV5-6, the J call TRBJ2-2; TRBD1 matches 8 bases. Germline values: CDR1 SGHDT, CDR2 YYEEEE. This CDR3 region has 14 residues. Trimming at V came to 5 bases and at J to 4 bases, leaving 4 bases not matched to a gene. The CDR3 here is CASSFTGGTGELFF. The covered CDR3 bases are TGTGCCAGCAGTTTCACAGGGGGCACCGGGGAG.

On this clone itself: The CDR3 goes on 3 residues after the read ends, and that part is filled in from the germline J gene. The identical CDR3 is also encoded by other nucleotide sequences in the sample. This chain links TRBV10-3 with TRBJ1-2; D is possibly TRBD1 (5 bases). Germline-derived CDR1 and CDR2 are ENHRY and SYGVKD. The CDR3 has 12 residues. CDR3 in amino acids: CAISEEGLGYTF. CDR3 DNA, as far as it was read: TGTGCCATCAGTGAAGAGGGACTTGGA.

In regard to this clone: The read terminates 3 residues ahead of where the CDR3 ends, so the germline J gene completes it. This rearrangement joins TRBV2 to TRBJ2-3; the match to TRBD2 covers 9 bases. Germline V gene data show CDR1 as SNHLY and CDR2 as FYNNEI. Trimming cost V 0 bases and J 7 bases; bases outside gene matches: 11. This CDR3 has 17 amino acids. CDR3 loop: CASSEARAGGSRNTQYF. The covered CDR3 bases are TGTGCCAGCAGTGAAGCCCGAGCGGGGGGCTCGCGAAATACG.

Remarks on this clone: With the read ending 3 residues before the CDR3 end, the germline J gene is used to fill in that end. The chain employs TRBV18 and TRBJ2-4, with 9 bases lining up with TRBD1. The germline CDR1 and CDR2 sequences are KGHSH and LQKENI. CDR3 length equals 16 residues. The CDR3 protein is CASSPRGDRANYGQYF. CDR3 DNA (partial): TGTGCCAGCTCACCCCGTGGGGACAGGGCGAATTATGGT.

On this clone itself: The missing CDR3 end, 3 residues past where the read stops, is filled in from the germline J gene. This chain connects TRBV7-2 to TRBJ2-7, with 7 bases that match TRBD2. With V trimmed by 5 bases and J by 4 bases, 8 bases remained unmatched. The CDR3 loop spans 14 amino acids. Per the germline V gene, CDR1 is SGHTA and CDR2 is FQGNSA. The chain's CDR3 is CASSMRTSRYEQYF. Partial CDR3 DNA: TGTGCCAGCAGCATGCGGACTAGTCGGTACGAG.

Regarding this clone: Coverage ceases 3 residues before the CDR3 finishes, and the germline J gene fills in the end. The chain carries TRBV20-1 and TRBJ2-7; 7 nucleotides align to TRBD1. The CDR3 extends over 13 amino acids. The junction had 6 bases not matched to a gene; V was cut back by 4 bases and J by 3 bases. In germline, CDR1 is DFQATT, CDR2 SNEGSKA (reference sequence). Partial CDR3 DNA: TGCAGTGCTAACCGGGACAGAAACTACGAG. This encodes CSANRDRNYE. The full CDR3 reads CSANRDRNYEQYF.

As regards this clone: The observed sequence ends 3 residues before the CDR3 terminus, with the missing tail filled in from the germline J gene. This sequence joins TRBV5-1 and TRBJ2-5, with 8 nucleotides matching TRBD1. Trimming took 4 bases from V and 3 from J; bases not matched to a gene: 5. Germline V lookup: CDR1 SGHRS, CDR2 YFSETQ. The length of the CDR3 is 14 residues. CDR3 DNA, as far as it was read: TGCGCCAGCAGCCCGTCAGGGGGCAAAGAGACC. It is translated as CASSPSGGKET. Given in full, the CDR3 is CASSPSGGKETQYF.

With regard to this clone: Read sequence stops 3 residues before the CDR3 end, and the germline J gene provides the missing end. The chain is built from TRBV20-1 and TRBJ1-5; D may be TRBD1 (5 bases). Trimming removed 6 bases at V and 3 bases at J, with 12 bases between. This CDR3 comprises 13 residues. Germline values: CDR1 DFQATT, CDR2 SNEGSKA (reference sequence). CDR3 amino acids: CSADQGINQPQHF. The CDR3 DNA, read in part, is TGCAGTGCAGATCAGGGTATCAATCAGCCC.

Comments on this clone: The read is 3 residues too short to cover the CDR3 end, so that end is filled in from the germline J gene. J is TRBJ2-3 and V is TRBV18; 10 bases line up with TRBD2. CDR3 length: 17 residues. Germline CDR1 and CDR2: KGHSH and LQKENI. The CDR3 bases that were read are TGTGCCAGCTCACGCCGGACTAGCGGAACAAACCAAGAGACG. This gives the protein CASSRRTSGTNQET. The whole CDR3 protein reads CASSRRTSGTNQETQYF.

Worth noting for this clone: The read stops 3 residues short of the end of the CDR3; the missing end is completed from the germline J gene. The chain is built from TRBV18 and TRBJ1-2; D gene unclear. The ends were cut back, 1 base at V and 0 bases at J, with 12 bases in the middle. Germline V gene sequence: CDR1 KGHSH, CDR2 LQKENI. This CDR3 has 16 residues. The CDR3 spells CASSPLDPEANYGYTF. The DNA read from the CDR3 is TGTGCCAGCTCACCACTTGATCCAGAGGCTAACTATGGC.

This CDR3 is CASGVLGGKNIQYF. The covered CDR3 bases are TGTGCCAGCGGCGTGTTGGGGGGCAAAAACATT. The chain is built from TRBV7-9 and TRBJ2-4, with D perhaps matching TRBD2 (6 bases). The read stops 3 residues short of the end of the CDR3; the missing end is completed from the germline J gene. V was cut by 8 bases and J by 3 bases, with 14 bases left in between. Per germline, CDR1 SEHNR and CDR2 FQNEAQ (reference sequence). The CDR3 contains 14 residues.

In the case of this clone: The sequenced fragment ends 3 residues before the CDR3 boundary, so the rest is inferred from the germline J gene. The chain couples TRBV7-3 to TRBJ2-6, with TRBD2 identical over 7 bases. Germline loops: CDR1 SGHTA, CDR2 FQGTGA. The length of the CDR3 is 15 residues. J lost 2 bases, V lost 3 bases, and 1 base had no gene match. This CDR3 is CASSLGGTGANVLTF. The CDR3 DNA, read in part, is TGTGCCAGCAGCTTGGGGGGGACTGGGGCCAACGTC.